The 9 T cell receptor beta chains below were found in one sample sequenced in a study of long-term antiretroviral therapy in people with HIV. Version v3.0 of the immunoSEQ assay ran at survey level. The assay was immunoSEQ multiplex PCR, and TCRdb's table has in-frame clones only and misses some. The data hold 15,000 to 20,000 clones, with approximately 87% observed a single time. Sequenced material: unsorted PBMCs, taken 0.7 years before starting antiretroviral therapy. Receptors originate from a middle-aged man with HIV.

V usage is TRBV10-2 and J usage is TRBJ2-7; 7 positions match TRBD1. Losses at the gene ends were 6 bases for V and 3 bases for J; bases not matched to a gene: 11. The CDR3 is made up of 15 amino acids. Germline CDR1 reads WSHSY; CDR2 reads SAAADI. The CDR3 sequence is CASRAGTALGYEQYF. DNA for the CDR3: TGCGCCAGCAGGGCTGGGACAGCATTGGGCTACGAGCAGTACTTC.

The chain has TRBV19 and TRBJ2-4, with 7 bases that match TRBD1. Germline trimming cut 9 bases from V and 3 bases from J; bases unmatched to any gene: 5. The CDR3 has 13 amino acids. Germline V gene lookup returns CDR1 LNHDA and CDR2 SQIVND (reference sequence). CDR3 sequence: CASNRGDKNIQYF. CDR3 nucleotides: TGTGCCAGCAACAGGGGCGACAAAAACATTCAGTACTTC.

The CDR3 region is CASSVWSEFQFF. CDR3 DNA: TGTGCCAGCAGTGTATGGTCAGAGTTCCAGTTCTTC. The chain uses TRBV5-4 and TRBJ2-1; D is uncertain. Germline loops: CDR1 SGHNT, CDR2 YYREEE (reference sequence). The CDR3 runs 12 residues. The V end lost 5 bases, the J end lost 13 bases, and 16 bases lay between the germline ends.

Of note for this clone: Compared with germline, one end of the junction differs, possibly owing to a read error. In nucleotides, the CDR3 is TGTGCCAGCACCTTGGACCCTTGGGACGAGCAGTACTTC. It codes for CASTLDPWDEQYF. This chain uses TRBV5-4 with TRBJ2-7; D is ambiguous. Germline values: CDR1 SGHNT, CDR2 YYREEE (reference sequence). The CDR3 sequence is 13 residues long.

CDR3 amino acids: CASSVGGLGLGEQYF. The CDR3 coding sequence is TGTGCCAGCAGCGTGGGGGGACTAGGGTTGGGCGAGCAGTACTTC. The chain carries TRBV9 and TRBJ2-7, with 8 nucleotides matching TRBD2. With 2 bases clipped from V and 6 bases from J, the junction kept 10 bases outside the gene matches. Germline CDR1 and CDR2: SGDLS and YYNGEE. The CDR3 covers 15 residues.

The sample holds one count of this clone. J is TRBJ2-7 and V is TRBV28; 11 bases are a match to TRBD1. CDR1 is MDHEN and CDR2 is SYDVKM in the germline V gene. V lost 10 bases to trimming and J lost 5 bases; unmatched junction nucleotides: 4. This CDR3 region has 12 residues. The chain's CDR3 is CAIRTGGHEQYF. The CDR3 DNA reads TGTGCCATCCGGACAGGGGGCCACGAGCAGTACTTC. Based on the CDR3 plus reference TRBV28 and TRBJ2-7, the full variable domain is DVKVTQSSRYLVKRTGEKVFLECVQDMDHENMFWYRQDPGLGLRLIYFSYDVKMKEKGDIPEGYSVSREKKERFSLILESASTNQTSMYLCAIRTGGHEQYFGPGTRLTVT.

The chain combines TRBV19 with TRBJ1-5, with 9 bases that match TRBD1. The trim removed 3 bases at V and 6 bases at J, leaving 6 bases unmatched. Germline V lookup: CDR1 LNHDA, CDR2 SQIVND (reference sequence). The CDR3 runs to 15 residues. CDR3 in DNA: TGTGCCAGTAGTATTTACGGACAGGGGATTCAGCCCCAGCATTTT. Translation gives CASSIYGQGIQPQHF.

The chain uses TRBV19 and TRBJ1-2; no firm D call. Per germline, CDR1 LNHDA and CDR2 SQIVND (reference sequence). The V end was cut by 0 bases, the J end by 4 bases, with 18 bases between. CDR3 length: 17 residues. CDR3 sequence: CASSIDHARGQSYGYTF. In DNA form, the CDR3 reads TGTGCCAGTAGTATAGATCATGCTCGCGGCCAGTCCTATGGCTACACCTTC.

This sequence joins TRBV19 and TRBJ2-7; 7 bases fit TRBD1. V lost 3 bases and J lost 3; bases outside the gene matches: 14. Germline CDR1 LNHDA, CDR2 SQIVND (reference sequence). The CDR3 totals 17 residues. CDR3 sequence: CASSIVAGGSVVYEQYF. CDR3 nucleotides: TGTGCCAGTAGTATCGTGGCAGGGGGTTCGGTAGTCTACGAGCAGTACTTC. The full variable domain, in which reference TRBV19 and TRBJ2-7 provide the parts outside the CDR3, is DGGITQSPKYLFRKEGQNVTLSCEQNLNHDAMYWYRQDPGQGLRLIYYSQIVNDFQKGDIAEGYSVSREKKESFPLTVTSAQKNPTAFYLCASSIVAGGSVVYEQYFGPGTRLTVT.